Included here is one TCR beta chain sequence, with context. The target antigen is unknown. Assay used: immunoSEQ multiplex PCR; TCRdb lists only in-frame clones, some missing. This sample carries about 140,000 clones, more than 80% of them seen once, and the ten largest clones take around 5%. The CDR3 totals 14 residues. V was clipped by 0 bases and J by 4 bases, with 7 bases between them. Looked up from germline, CDR1 is MNHNY and CDR2 is SVGAGI (reference sequence). These data are taken from a study of Ad26.COV2.S vaccination and SARS-CoV-2 variants. The study's findings and limits: Estimates derived from TCR breadth and depth analyses may have underestimated total T cell responses.

The origin of this receptor is a human donor who had recovered from COVID-19. This material consisted of peripheral blood, taken after recovery from COVID-19. This sequence joins TRBV6-6 and TRBJ1-5; D call uncertain. The CDR3 loop reads CASSYSSVNQPQHF. CDR3 coding DNA: TGTGCCAGCAGTTACTCGAGTGTGAATCAGCCCCAGCATTTT.